This T cell receptor (beta chain) comes out of a study of OX40 agonist ivuxolimab in advanced cancers. At the level of the study: In this trial design, patients received ivuxolimab intravenously at 0.01 to 10 mg/kg every 2 weeks. Findings and limits, study-wide: Researchers report that CD8+ T cells had, on average, more expanded clones than CD4+.

Here immunoSEQ multiplex PCR was the method, and the copy in TCRdb shows in-frame clones only, minus some. The sample records 65,000 to 85,000 clones, more than 85% being singletons. Germline CDR1 is LGHNA and CDR2 is YNFKEQ. Trimming shortened V by 3 bases and J by 8 bases, and 25 bases separated the two germline ends. This CDR3 contains 18 residues. About this clone itself: No antigen is known for it.

The J gene is TRBJ1-4, the V gene TRBV4-2; D remains unclear. This TCR was recovered from an adult with an advanced solid tumor such as melanoma, head and neck, liver or kidney cancer. This specimen consisted of CD4+ or CD8+ T cells sorted from blood, obtained in a trial of the OX40 agonist ivuxolimab. The DNA of the CDR3 is TGTGCCAGCAGCCACGTGGAGGGAGGCAAGGACCCCTGGGAAAAACTGTTTTTT. Amino acids: CASSHVEGGKDPWEKLFF.